Each of the 26 T cell receptor beta chains below was sequenced from the same sample in a study of patients and donors after allogeneic stem cell transplantation (dated by TCRdb to 2018 to 2020). Libraries came from RT-PCR. Instrument on record: NextSeq 550. TCRdb redid the processing of the public reads, applying fastp at Q25 and MiXCR, and retained in-frame beta chains. Rows are unified per CDR3 protein, each entry keeping the most common DNA and genes. The sample has roughly 250,000 distinct CDR3 sequences on record, 13% to 15% of them singletons. 11% of the sample is taken by the ten largest. The material sequenced was blood, either unsorted or a sorted T cell fraction (not recorded which). The receptors originated from a human donor who was either an allogeneic HSCT recipient or a stem cell or donor lymphocyte infusion donor (not recorded which). It is not recorded whose cells these are; they may come from a transplant donor.

This clonotype was counted at least ten times. The chain uses TRBV12-3 or TRBV12-4 and TRBJ2-2; the D is unclear. The CDR3 is made up of 14 amino acids. V was pared by 2 bases and J by 2 bases, with 6 bases between. CDR3 sequence reads: CASSLTTNTGELFF. The CDR3 DNA sequence: TGTGCCAGCAGTTTAACGACCAACACCGGGGAGCTGTTTTTT.

This clonotype was counted only a few times. V usage is TRBV5-4 and J usage is TRBJ2-3; 7 bases are a match to TRBD2. Trimming removed 0 bases from V and 13 bases from J; junction bases left unmatched: 8. Germline values: CDR1 SGHNT, CDR2 YYREEE (reference sequence). The CDR3 extends over 13 amino acids. The CDR3 is CASSLVKGAGEYF. The CDR3, as DNA: TGTGCCAGCAGCTTGGTAAAGGGCGCGGGAGAGTATTTT.

The CDR3 protein is CASSPEVSGHNRLSYNEQFF. DNA of the CDR3: TGTGCCAGCAGCCCGGAGGTGTCGGGACATAATCGGTTGTCCTACAATGAGCAGTTCTTC. V and J are TRBV7-6 and TRBJ2-1; D possibly corresponds to TRBD1 (6 bases). Trimming took off 5 bases at V and 1 base at J, with 27 bases between the two ends. The germline gives CDR1 SGHVS, CDR2 FNYEAQ. The CDR3 length is 20 residues.

The rearrangement uses TRBV30 and TRBJ1-2; TRBD1 might be the D (5 bases). Germline V gene lookup returns CDR1 GTSNPN and CDR2 SVGIG (reference sequence). The CDR3 has 14 residues. Trimming took off 3 bases at V and 8 bases at J, with 19 bases between the two ends. The CDR3 nucleotides read TGTGCCTGGAGGGGTTCTGGGGGGAACAGCGGCTACACCTTC. Its translation is CAWRGSGGNSGYTF.

The chain has TRBV29-1 and TRBJ1-1; 8 nucleotides agree with TRBD1. This CDR3 comprises 13 residues. Germline CDR1 SQVTM, CDR2 ANQGSEA. V shed 4 bases, J shed 2 bases, and the junction held 3 bases outside the gene matches. CDR3 sequence: CSVGDRGNTEAFF. CDR3 coding DNA: TGCAGCGTTGGTGACAGGGGTAACACTGAAGCTTTCTTT.

This clonotype was counted ten times or more. The CDR3 region is CASSQNLGGRYNSPLHF. CDR3 DNA sequence: TGTGCCAGCAGTCAAAATCTCGGGGGCCGCTATAATTCACCCCTCCACTTT. J is TRBJ1-6 and V is TRBV6-2 or TRBV6-3; D is perhaps TRBD1 (6 bases). The CDR3 sequence is 17 residues long. In germline, CDR1 is MNHEY, CDR2 SVGEGT. Trimming left V 5 bases short and J 3 bases short, with 17 bases between.

This clonotype was seen at least ten times. The chain links TRBV9 to TRBJ2-5; no definite D call. This CDR3 comprises 13 residues. Trimming cost V 4 bases and J 2 bases, with 9 bases left between them. The V gene's germline CDR1 is SGDLS and CDR2 YYNGEE. CDR3 region: CASSYGSQETQYF. CDR3 nucleotide sequence: TGTGCCAGCAGCTACGGGTCACAAGAGACCCAGTACTTC.

This clonotype was picked up a small number of times. CDR3 DNA: TGTGCCAGCAGCGCCAGGACAGGGCAGGAGGAGACCCAGTACTTC. It is translated as CASSARTGQEETQYF. The chain recombines TRBV7-2 with TRBJ2-5, with 8 bases lining up with TRBD1. The CDR3 runs to 15 residues. J gave up 5 bases and V 5 bases, and 10 bases lay outside the gene matches. In germline, CDR1 is SGHTA, CDR2 FQGNSA.

CDR3 DNA: TGTGCCAGCAGTGAACACAGGAACACCGGGGAGCTGTTTTTT. Its translation is CASSEHRNTGELFF. V usage is TRBV6-1 and J usage is TRBJ2-2; D uncertain. Germline values: CDR1 MNHNS, CDR2 SASEGT. The CDR3 covers 14 residues. V shed 2 bases and J shed 1 base, with 5 bases lying between them.

This clonotype was seen more than once but under ten times. V is TRBV24-1 and J is TRBJ2-3; 11 bases fit TRBD2. V lost 4 bases, J lost 4 bases, and 6 bases stayed unmatched. CDR1 and CDR2 from the germline V gene are KGHDR and SFDVKD. The CDR3 length is 16 residues. The CDR3 DNA reads TGTGCCACCAGTGACCCTCTAGCGGGGGGCGCAGATACGCAGTATTTT. This sequence encodes CATSDPLAGGADTQYF.

This clonotype was found many times. V usage is TRBV12-3 or TRBV12-4 and J usage is TRBJ1-5, with D unresolved. V lost 6 bases, J lost 5 bases, and 8 bases lay in between. CDR3 length equals 12 residues. DNA of the CDR3: TGTGCCAGCAGCCAGAACTATCAGCCCCAGCATTTT. Encoded protein: CASSQNYQPQHF.

The J gene is TRBJ1-1, the V gene TRBV19; 9 positions match TRBD1. The CDR3 is 16 residues long. V was pared by 5 bases and J by 3 bases, with 10 bases of the junction left unmatched. The germline gives CDR1 LNHDA, CDR2 SQIVND (reference sequence). The DNA for the CDR3 is TGTGCCAGTAGTCGAGAACCGGGACAGGGTCACACTGAAGCTTTCTTT. It codes for CASSREPGQGHTEAFF.

This clonotype was recorded a few times. The chain's CDR3 is CASSFQGGYYEQYF. DNA of the CDR3: TGTGCCAGCAGTTTTCAGGGTGGGTACTACGAGCAGTACTTC. The chain uses TRBV12-3 or TRBV12-4 and TRBJ2-7; the D gene is possibly TRBD1 (5 bases). The CDR3 covers 14 residues. V was trimmed by 3 bases and J by 3 bases, leaving 12 bases between them.

The CDR3 DNA sequence: TGTGCCAGCAGCGGAAGGGGATTGGGTGGGGAGCAGTACTTC. Its protein is CASSGRGLGGEQYF. The genes are TRBV5-4 and TRBJ2-7, with a possible D match to TRBD1 (5 bases). V was trimmed by 4 bases and J by 7 bases, leaving 18 bases between them. Germline V gene lookup returns CDR1 SGHNT and CDR2 YYREEE (reference sequence). The CDR3 contains 14 residues.

This chain uses TRBV5-4 with TRBJ2-5; a possible D gene is TRBD1 (6 bases). The germline V gene has CDR1 SGHNT and CDR2 YYREEE (reference sequence). V was pared by 4 bases and J by 2 bases, with 15 bases between. The CDR3 length is 15 residues. The CDR3 nucleotides are TGTGCCAGCAGCCAAATGAATGACAGGCAAGAGACCCAGTACTTC. Its protein product is CASSQMNDRQETQYF.

The chain links TRBV7-2 to TRBJ2-7; 15 nucleotides line up with TRBD2. Germline CDR1 is SGHTA and CDR2 is FQGNSA. V shed 0 bases and J 0 bases; nucleotides not matched to a gene: 6. The CDR3 sequence is 19 residues long. CDR3 nucleotide sequence: TGTGCCAGCAGCTTAGCGGGTGGGACTAGCGGGGGGTACTCCTACGAGCAGTACTTC. Amino acids: CASSLAGGTSGGYSYEQYF.

The table lists this clonotype with a few counts. This chain joins TRBV23-1 and TRBJ2-7, with 8 bases aligning to TRBD1. TRBV23-1 qualifies as an ORF whose function is uncertain. The CDR3 consists of 20 residues. V dropped 3 bases and J dropped 4; count of bases not matched to a gene: 23. CDR3 loop: CASSHPNGQGRLPVYYEQYF. As DNA, the CDR3 is TGCGCCAGCAGTCACCCTAACGGACAGGGTAGACTCCCTGTCTATTACGAGCAGTACTTC.

This clonotype showed up many times. The V call is TRBV7-2, the J call TRBJ2-3; 10 nucleotides match TRBD1. Germline trimming cut 5 bases from V and 4 bases from J; bases unmatched to any gene: 12. Germline V gene sequence: CDR1 SGHTA, CDR2 FQGNSA. The CDR3 is 17 residues long. CDR3 residues: CASSPRGTGVRSDTQYF. The CDR3 bases are TGTGCCAGCAGCCCCAGAGGGACAGGGGTCCGATCAGATACGCAGTATTTT.

The chain couples TRBV12-3 or TRBV12-4 to TRBJ1-1; 7 positions agree with TRBD1. V was clipped by 11 bases and J by 0 bases; unmatched bases: 9. This CDR3 spans 14 amino acids. CDR3 sequence reads: CALPSTGMNTEAFF. In DNA form, the CDR3 reads TGTGCCCTTCCTTCGACAGGGATGAACACTGAAGCTTTCTTT.

The DNA of the CDR3 is TGCGCCAGCAGCCAAGATTCGCCATGGGATCAGCCCCAGCATTTT. Translation: CASSQDSPWDQPQHF. The chain combines TRBV4-1 with TRBJ1-5; the D is unclear. The CDR3 contains 15 residues. CDR1 is MGHRA, CDR2 YSYEKL, per germline. The V end was cut by 0 bases, the J end by 5 bases, with 11 bases between.

This clonotype was recorded many times. This sequence joins TRBV11-2 and TRBJ2-1; 12 bases fit TRBD2. The CDR3 covers 18 residues. The V segment lost 4 bases and the J segment 0 bases; nucleotides outside the gene matches: 7. The germline CDR1 and CDR2 sequences are SGHAT and FQNNGV. As DNA, the CDR3 is TGTGCCAGCAGCTCCCACGGACTAGCGGGGAGCTCCTACAATGAGCAGTTCTTC. As protein: CASSSHGLAGSSYNEQFF.

Ten or more counts support this clonotype. The chain employs TRBV28 and TRBJ1-2; weak D call: TRBD1 (6 bases). The germline V gene encodes CDR1 MDHEN and CDR2 SYDVKM. The germline V and J ends were trimmed by 6 bases and 8 bases, with 16 bases remaining between them. The CDR3 extends over 13 amino acids. CDR3 in amino acids: CASSRIGRGGYTF. The CDR3 region has the DNA TGTGCCAGCAGCCGGATTGGAAGGGGGGGCTACACCTTC.

This clonotype showed up many times. This chain connects TRBV12-3 or TRBV12-4 to TRBJ1-5; 9 positions match TRBD1. There are 14 residues in the CDR3. V lost 4 bases to trimming and J lost 2 bases; unmatched junction nucleotides: 0. CDR3 nucleotides: TGTGCCAGCAGTTGGGACAGGGGCAATCAGCCCCAGCATTTT. Protein product: CASSWDRGNQPQHF.

CDR3 DNA sequence: TGTGCCAGCAGTTACCTAGGGTGGTCACCCCTCCACTTT. Translation: CASSYLGWSPLHF. This chain connects TRBV6-5 to TRBJ1-6; D is uncertain. The CDR3 runs 13 residues. Germline lookup yields CDR1 MNHEY and CDR2 SVGAGI. Deletions cut 2 bases from V and 10 bases from J, with 9 bases between.

The chain uses TRBV10-3 and TRBJ1-2; 9 nucleotides align to TRBD1. The germline CDR1 and CDR2 sequences are ENHRY and SYGVKD. CDR3 length: 13 residues. The junction had 3 bases not matched to a gene; V was cut back by 8 bases and J by 2 bases. The CDR3 reads CAIAGQGNYGYTF. CDR3 nucleotides: TGTGCCATCGCCGGACAGGGGAACTATGGCTACACCTTC.

This chain uses TRBV27 with TRBJ1-6, with TRBD1 as a possible D gene (5 bases). Trimming left V 0 bases short and J 9 bases short, with 12 bases between. Germline CDR1 MNHEY, CDR2 SMNVEV (reference sequence). The CDR3 length is 15 residues. The CDR3 DNA is TGTGCCAGCAGTTTATCTAGGCAGGGCGGTTCACCCCTCCACTTT. As protein: CASSLSRQGGSPLHF.